What follows are 10 T cell receptor beta chains derived from one specimen sequenced in a study of T cell responses to AZD1222 COVID-19 vaccine. TCRdb's copy holds only in-frame clones and misses some; the assay was immunoSEQ multiplex PCR. Found here are approximately 150,000 clones, approximately 91% of them singletons; the top ten hold about 1.8%. This material consisted of peripheral blood, taken 28 days after the second AZD1222 dose. These receptors were collected from an adult who received the AZD1222 COVID-19 vaccine.

The chain couples TRBV19 to TRBJ2-3; 12 bases are shared with TRBD2. V was clipped by 2 bases and J by 5 bases; unmatched bases: 8. Germline V gene sequence: CDR1 LNHDA, CDR2 SQIVND (reference sequence). This CDR3 has 17 residues. The CDR3 DNA sequence: TGTGCCAGTAGTATAAGGCTAGCGGGGGGGGTCAGAGATACGCAGTATTTT. It encodes CASSIRLAGGVRDTQYF.

The chain employs TRBV7-6 and TRBJ2-2, with TRBD1 identical over 8 bases. V dropped 2 bases and J dropped 6; count of bases not matched to a gene: 5. The CDR3 has 15 amino acids. Germline V gene sequence: CDR1 SGHVS, CDR2 FNYEAQ. The CDR3 DNA reads TGTGCCAGCAGCTTACTGGCAGGGGGCGCCGGGGAGCTGTTTTTT. Protein: CASSLLAGGAGELFF.

The chain is built from TRBV24-1 and TRBJ2-3; D is perhaps TRBD2 (5 bases). Trimming pared 7 bases from V and 5 bases from J, leaving 21 bases between. This CDR3 is built from 16 residues. Germline values: CDR1 KGHDR, CDR2 SFDVKD. The CDR3 DNA sequence: TGTGCCACCAGAAGACTTAGCCGCCCAGCGGTAGATACGCAGTATTTT. It translates to CATRRLSRPAVDTQYF.

This chain joins TRBV19 and TRBJ2-7; D not certain. CDR3 length: 14 residues. Trimming removed 1 base at V and 7 bases at J, with 14 bases between. Germline loops: CDR1 LNHDA, CDR2 SQIVND (reference sequence). In nucleotides, the CDR3 is TGTGCCAGTAGTATAGGCCTACTAACGTGGGAGCAGTACTTC. This gives the protein CASSIGLLTWEQYF. The full variable domain, in which reference TRBV19 and TRBJ2-7 provide the parts outside the CDR3, is DGGITQSPKYLFRKEGQNVTLSCEQNLNHDAMYWYRQDPGQGLRLIYYSQIVNDFQKGDIAEGYSVSREKKESFPLTVTSAQKNPTAFYLCASSIGLLTWEQYFGPGTRLTVT.

The gene calls are TRBV7-2 and TRBJ2-2, with D unclear. The V end lost 4 bases, the J end lost 8 bases, and 8 bases lay between the germline ends. CDR1 is SGHTA, CDR2 FQGNSA, per germline. The CDR3 sequence is 12 residues long. The CDR3 region has the DNA TGTGCCAGCAGCTACCCGTGGGGGGAGCTGTTTTTT. It encodes CASSYPWGELFF.

This chain joins TRBV27 and TRBJ1-2, with D possibly being TRBD1 (6 bases). CDR1 is MNHEY, CDR2 SMNVEV, per germline (reference sequence). This CDR3 region has 14 residues. V was shortened by 6 bases and J by 1 base, with 12 bases between the two germline ends. The CDR3 DNA reads TGTGCCAGCAGAGAAAGGGGGGGTAACTATGGCTACACCTTC. It codes for CASRERGGNYGYTF.

CDR3 sequence: CASTSLGLGVDEQFF. The CDR3, as DNA: TGTGCCAGCACCTCCCTAGGGCTAGGCGTGGATGAGCAGTTCTTC. The rearrangement joins TRBV7-2 to TRBJ2-1; unclear D gene. This CDR3 has 15 residues. The V end lost 7 bases, the J end lost 8 bases, and 21 bases lay between the germline ends. Germline-derived CDR1 and CDR2 are SGHTA and FQGNSA.

The genes are TRBV5-1 and TRBJ2-1; D uncertain. CDR3 length: 14 amino acids. Germline CDR1 is SGHRS and CDR2 is YFSETQ. V lost 0 bases, J lost 1 base, and 5 bases lay in between. The DNA for the CDR3 is TGCGCCAGCAGCTTGGAATTGTCCTACAATGAGCAGTTCTTC. This translates into CASSLELSYNEQFF.

V and J are TRBV5-1 and TRBJ2-7; no reliable D call. Between the trimmed V and J ends, which lost 3 bases and 3 bases, there was a span of 10 bases. CDR1 is SGHRS and CDR2 is YFSETQ in the germline V gene. This CDR3 comprises 13 residues. CDR3 coding DNA: TGCGCCAGCAGCTCATCCTCACGCTACGAGCAGTACTTC. This translates into CASSSSSRYEQYF. The full variable domain, its missing parts supplied by reference TRBV5-1 and TRBJ2-7, is KAGVTQTPRYLIKTRGQQVTLSCSPISGHRSVSWYQQTPGQGLQFLFEYFSETQRNKGNFPGRFSGRQFSNSRSEMNVSTLELGDSALYLCASSSSSRYEQYFGPGTRLTVT.

The rearrangement uses TRBV3-1 (or the pseudogene TRBV3-2) and TRBJ1-1, with 7 nucleotides matching TRBD1. Germline V gives CDR1 LGHDT, CDR2 YNNKEL (reference sequence). This CDR3 is 20 amino acids long. V gave up 4 bases and J gave up 11 bases; unmatched junction bases: 31. DNA of the CDR3: TGTGCCAGCAGCCCATACCCCCGGGACAGCGGGGATACCAGACTCTTCGGGGCTTTCTTT. Residues: CASSPYPRDSGDTRLFGAFF.